This T cell receptor beta chain is from a study of cytomegalovirus exposure and HLA in healthy donors. PCR involved 60 Vbeta and 13 Jbeta primers. TCRdb keeps only in-frame clones here, not all; method: immunoSEQ multiplex PCR. The specimen's table records roughly 75,000 clones. Broader study findings: Associated with cytomegalovirus, according to the listing, were 150 to 200 TCR beta chains. Presence/absence analyses supposed approximately even sequencing depth among donors.

Trimming left V 1 base short and J 6 bases short, with 12 bases between. Germline CDR1 is SEHNR and CDR2 is FQNEAQ (reference sequence). The CDR3 totals 14 residues. Comments on this clone: The target antigen is unknown.

The donors, nominally healthy at sampling, likely had unrecorded immune exposures. This receptor was taken from a boy between 10 and 17 years old in good health and CMV-seronegative. The sequenced sample was PBMCs. This sequence joins TRBV7-9 and TRBJ1-1; TRBD1 is a possible D gene (5 bases). The CDR3 sequence: CASSLGGRNAEAFF. The CDR3 DNA reads TGTGCCAGCAGCTTAGGGGGCCGCAATGCTGAAGCTTTCTTT.